A single sample gave rise to the 2 T cell receptor beta chains below, sequenced in a study of blood T cell repertoires in COVID-19. The assay was immunoSEQ multiplex PCR, and TCRdb's table has in-frame clones only and misses some. The sample includes 400,000 or so clones, approximately 86% of them seen just once. Sequencing was performed on PBMCs or T cells enriched from blood (not recorded which). These receptors were taken from a woman aged 40 to 49 with acute COVID-19.

The sample holds a few counts of this clone. The V gene is TRBV12-5, the J gene TRBJ2-5; tentative D call: TRBD2 (6 bases). Looked up from germline, CDR1 is LGHNT and CDR2 is FRNRAP. The CDR3 is made up of 14 amino acids. V lost 5 bases, J lost 2 bases, and 12 bases lay in between. CDR3 region: CASGRGLFQETQYF. The DNA of the CDR3 is TGTGCTAGTGGTAGGGGACTTTTTCAAGAGACCCAGTACTTC.

J is TRBJ2-7 and V is TRBV24-1; TRBD1 matches 8 bases. The J segment lost 3 bases and the V segment lost 3 bases, leaving 6 bases of the junction unmatched. Germline values: CDR1 KGHDR, CDR2 SFDVKD. The CDR3 is 15 residues long. In nucleotides, the CDR3 is TGTGCCACCAGTGATCCCCTGACAGGGGTCTACGAGCAGTACTTC. It encodes CATSDPLTGVYEQYF.